The rows below give T cell receptor beta chains drawn from one sample of a study of shared clonotypes between healthy human individuals. Measured with immunoSEQ multiplex PCR; TCRdb has only the in-frame clones, and not every one. Here the sample spans about 330,000 clones, roughly 70% being singletons. Sequencing was done on a sample of memory CD4+ T cells sorted from blood. These receptors all stem from a man between 25 and 39 years old in good health. Both conserved end residues are part of each CDR3. The D gene is left open where the match is weak. Clone size is given for some rows only: seen once, a few or many times, or a class if the clone is expanded.

V	D	J	size	CDR3	DNA
TRBV2	TRBD1	TRBJ1-5	.	CASSTGQGANQPQHF	TGTGCCAGCAGTACGGGACAGGGGGCCAATCAGCCCCAGCATTTT
TRBV29-1	.	TRBJ1-3	.	CSVHGGNTIYF	TGCAGCGTCCACGGGGGAAACACCATATATTTT
TRBV2	.	TRBJ1-6	.	CASSSGTSLYSPLHF	TGTGCCAGCAGCTCCGGGACAAGTCTTTATTCACCCCTCCACTTT
TRBV6-1	TRBD2	TRBJ2-2	.	CASSESWGGRELFF	TGTGCCAGCAGTGAATCCTGGGGGGGACGGGAGCTGTTTTTT
TRBV11-1	.	TRBJ2-3	once	CASSPNRDTQYF	TGTGCCAGCAGCCCGAACAGAGATACGCAGTATTTT
TRBV6-5	.	TRBJ1-3	.	CGGFGRRSGNTIYF	TGTGGCGGGTTCGGGAGGCGCTCTGGAAACACCATATATTTT
TRBV4-3	.	TRBJ2-1	few	CASSRGGSYNEQFF	TGCGCCAGCAGCCGAGGGGGGTCCTACAATGAGCAGTTCTTC
TRBV6-1	.	TRBJ2-2	many	CASSEAVQAGELFF	TGTGCCAGCAGTGAAGCTGTTCAGGCCGGGGAGCTGTTTTTT
TRBV5-1	TRBD1	TRBJ2-2	.	CASSSGGHTGELFF	TGCGCCAGCAGCTCAGGGGGCCACACCGGGGAGCTGTTTTTT
TRBV19	TRBD2	TRBJ2-1	.	CASSIDGGSSYNEQFF	TGTGCCAGTAGTATAGACGGCGGGAGCTCCTACAATGAGCAGTTCTTC
TRBV5-8	TRBD1	TRBJ2-2	.	CASISTTGATGELFF	TGTGCCAGCATCTCTACAACAGGGGCCACCGGGGAGCTGTTTTTT
TRBV11-2	TRBD2	TRBJ2-2	.	CASSLFSLLAGSGELFF	TGTGCCAGCAGCTTATTCAGTCTGCTAGCGGGGTCCGGGGAGCTGTTTTTT
TRBV29-1	TRBD1	TRBJ1-1	few	CSVTGGWGTEAFF	TGCAGCGTGACAGGGGGCTGGGGGACTGAAGCTTTCTTT
TRBV7-6	.	TRBJ2-1	.	CASSLVQGVGEQFF	TGTGCCAGCAGCTTAGTTCAGGGTGTTGGTGAGCAGTTCTTC
TRBV7-9	.	TRBJ2-4	.	CASSLGDIQYF	TGTGCCAGCAGCTTAGGGGACATTCAGTACTTC
TRBV2	TRBD1	TRBJ2-7	.	CASRAGDSVSLYEQYF	TGTGCCAGCAGGGCAGGGGACAGTGTTTCGTTGTACGAGCAGTACTTC
TRBV5-1	TRBD1	TRBJ1-1	.	CASRWDRDTEAFF	TGCGCCAGCAGATGGGACAGGGACACTGAAGCTTTCTTT
TRBV11-3	.	TRBJ2-5	.	CASSSVGETQYF	TGTGCCAGCAGCTCCGTGGGAGAGACCCAGTACTTC
TRBV11-3	TRBD1	TRBJ2-3	.	CASSWGTGAFPDTQYF	TGTGCCAGCAGCTGGGGGACAGGGGCTTTCCCAGATACGCAGTATTTT
TRBV5-1	TRBD2	TRBJ2-1	many	CASSLVGTSLNEQFF	TGCGCCAGCAGCTTGGTTGGGACTAGCTTGAATGAGCAGTTCTTC
TRBV28	.	TRBJ1-1	once	CASSLSGASAEAFF	TGTGCCAGCAGTTTATCCGGGGCGTCGGCTGAAGCTTTCTTT
TRBV5-4	TRBD2	TRBJ2-7	.	CASSLAGGGGYEQYF	TGTGCCAGCAGCTTGGCCGGGGGGGGAGGCTACGAGCAGTACTTC
TRBV5-1	.	TRBJ1-6	.	CASSSSFGALNSPLHF	TGCGCCAGCAGTTCATCATTTGGGGCCCTAAATTCACCCCTCCACTTT
TRBV5-1	.	TRBJ1-1	.	CASSLSFRVGVTEAFF	TGCGCCAGCAGCCTTTCCTTCCGGGTGGGGGTCACTGAAGCTTTCTTT
TRBV18	TRBD1	TRBJ1-2	.	CASSSRTGANYGYTF	TGTGCCAGCTCATCAAGGACAGGGGCTAACTATGGCTACACCTTC
TRBV6-5	.	TRBJ1-4	.	CASSEATNEKLFF	TGTGCCAGCAGTGAAGCAACTAATGAAAAACTGTTTTTT
TRBV4-1	TRBD2	TRBJ2-1	.	CASSLGLAAYNEQFF	TGCGCCAGCAGCCTCGGACTAGCGGCCTACAATGAGCAGTTCTTC
TRBV11-3	TRBD1	TRBJ2-1	.	CASSDRGGYNEQFF	TGTGCCAGCAGCGACAGGGGTGGGTACAATGAGCAGTTCTTC
TRBV11-2	.	TRBJ2-3	.	CASTPSGEDTQYF	TGTGCCAGCACCCCGAGCGGAGAAGATACGCAGTATTTT
TRBV5-4	.	TRBJ2-3	few	CASSTPGDTQYF	TGTGCCAGCAGCACCCCAGGAGATACGCAGTATTTT
TRBV28	.	TRBJ2-7	.	CASSSPSAGTYEQYF	TGTGCCAGCAGTTCCCCTTCGGCAGGGACCTACGAGCAGTACTTC
TRBV5-3	TRBD1	TRBJ1-4	.	CARSLTGGLGNEKLFF	TGTGCCAGAAGTTTGACAGGGGGCCTTGGTAATGAAAAACTGTTTTTT
TRBV2	.	TRBJ1-5	.	CASSLGIQPQHF	TGTGCCAGCAGCCTAGGGATTCAGCCCCAGCATTTT
TRBV2	TRBD2	TRBJ2-3	.	CASSDLLAGFDTQYF	TGTGCCAGCAGTGATTTACTAGCGGGATTCGATACGCAGTATTTT
TRBV18	TRBD1	TRBJ2-7	.	CASSTGTERVYEQYF	TGTGCCAGCTCTACCGGGACAGAGAGAGTCTACGAGCAGTACTTC
TRBV7-7	.	TRBJ1-3	.	CASSREAGNTIYF	TGTGCCAGCAGCAGGGAAGCAGGAAACACCATATATTTT
TRBV7-9	.	TRBJ1-2	few	CASSPQGTMGYTF	TGTGCCAGCAGCCCCCAGGGGACTATGGGCTACACCTTC
TRBV11-2	TRBD2	TRBJ2-1	.	CASSLGGLAGGPFYNEQFF	TGTGCCAGCAGCTTAGGCGGCCTAGCGGGAGGGCCTTTCTACAATGAGCAGTTCTTC
TRBV2	.	TRBJ2-5	.	CASSVRTETQYF	TGTGCCAGCAGTGTAAGGACGGAGACCCAGTACTTC
TRBV10-1	.	TRBJ2-2	.	CASSVAPGGHGELFF	TGCGCCAGCAGTGTCGCCCCGGGGGGCCACGGGGAGCTGTTTTTT